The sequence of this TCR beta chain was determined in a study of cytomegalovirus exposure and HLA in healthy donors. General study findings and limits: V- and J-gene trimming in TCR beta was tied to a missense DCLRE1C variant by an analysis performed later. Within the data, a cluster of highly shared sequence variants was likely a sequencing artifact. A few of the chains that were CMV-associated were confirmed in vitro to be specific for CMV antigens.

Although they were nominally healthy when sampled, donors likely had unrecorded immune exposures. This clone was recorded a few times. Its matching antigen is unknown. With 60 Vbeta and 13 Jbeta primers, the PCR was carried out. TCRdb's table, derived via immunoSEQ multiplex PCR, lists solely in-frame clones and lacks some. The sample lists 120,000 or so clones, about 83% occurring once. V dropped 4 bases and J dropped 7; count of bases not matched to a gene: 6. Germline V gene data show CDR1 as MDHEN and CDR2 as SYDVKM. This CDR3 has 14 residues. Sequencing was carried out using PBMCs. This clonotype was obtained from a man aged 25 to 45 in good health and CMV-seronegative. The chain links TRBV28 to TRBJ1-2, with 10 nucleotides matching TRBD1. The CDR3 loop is CASSSPGTGVGYTF. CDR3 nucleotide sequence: TGTGCCAGCAGTTCCCCCGGGACAGGGGTTGGCTACACCTTC.